The 12 T cell receptor beta chains presented below share a single source sample, sequenced in a study of T cells in Graves' hyperthyroidism and ophthalmopathy. TCR beta CDR3 sequences were amplified from RNA transcripts. The TCR CDR3 first-round RT-PCR relied on the HTBI primer set. TCRdb reanalysed the multiplex PCR reads using MiXCR and keeps one entry per CDR3 protein. This sample has about 290,000 distinct CDR3 sequences, with roughly 13% found just once. Sequencing was carried out using blood. These receptors all stem from a woman aged 40 to 50 with Graves' hyperthyroidism.

This clonotype has a count of ten or more. The rearrangement links TRBV6-1 to TRBJ2-2, with 9 bases aligning to TRBD2. Germline trimming cut 5 bases from V and 5 bases from J; bases unmatched to any gene: 12. The germline gives CDR1 MNHNS, CDR2 SASEGT. The CDR3 has 17 residues. CDR3 protein: CASSWVAAGGPTGELFF. CDR3 coding DNA: TGTGCCAGCAGTTGGGTCGCGGCGGGAGGGCCGACCGGGGAGCTGTTTTTT.

This clonotype has at least ten counts. The chain has TRBV6-1 and TRBJ1-6; D is unresolved. The CDR3 consists of 14 residues. The V gene's germline CDR1 is MNHNS and CDR2 SASEGT. Trimming shortened V by 7 bases and J by 7 bases, and 14 bases separated the two germline ends. The CDR3 protein is CASIKTPGNSPLHF. The CDR3 nucleotides read TGTGCCAGCATCAAGACTCCGGGCAATTCACCCCTCCACTTT.

This clonotype was detected many times. The rearrangement links TRBV20-1 to TRBJ2-5; the D gene is possibly TRBD1 (8 bases). CDR1 is DFQATT and CDR2 is SNEGSKA in the germline V gene (reference sequence). Between the trimmed V and J ends, which lost 5 bases and 5 bases, there was a span of 21 bases. This CDR3 has 15 amino acids. CDR3 region: CSAPRRQGRGETQYF. In DNA, the CDR3 is TGCAGTGCTCCTCGTCGACAGGGGAGGGGGGAGACCCAGTACTTC.

This clonotype was seen more than once but under ten times. At one end, the junction sequence differs from germline, possibly due to a read error. The gene calls are TRBV5-4 and TRBJ2-3; TRBD2 aligns across 15 bases. The CDR3 runs 16 residues. Germline V gene lookup returns CDR1 SGHNT and CDR2 YYREEE (reference sequence). The DNA for the CDR3 is TGTGCCAACAGCTTGGGACTAGCGGGAGGCCCAGATACGCAGTATTTT. It is translated as CANSLGLAGGPDTQYF.

This clonotype was found many times. Since a much larger clone is just one base distant, this may be a read error. The chain joins TRBV28 to TRBJ2-1, with TRBD2 identical over 9 bases. Germline V gives CDR1 MDHEN, CDR2 SYDVKM. J gave up 11 bases and V 5 bases, and 13 bases lay outside the gene matches. The CDR3 has 15 residues. For the CDR3, the DNA is TGTGCCAGCAGTCCCCGGGGTAGCGGGAGTGATAAGCAGTTCTTC. Amino acids: CASSPRGSGSDKQFF.

J is TRBJ2-7 and V is TRBV7-9, with TRBD2 matching 12 bases. This CDR3 spans 16 amino acids. Trimming cost V 4 bases and J 3 bases; bases outside gene matches: 7. Looked up from germline, CDR1 is SEHNR and CDR2 is FQNEAQ (reference sequence). CDR3 DNA sequence: TGTGCCAGCAGCTCGTTGACTAGCGGGAGTTTCTACGAGCAGTACTTC. Encoded protein: CASSSLTSGSFYEQYF.

This clonotype was counted at least ten times. V and J are TRBV7-3 and TRBJ2-3; tentative D call: TRBD1 (7 bases). The CDR3 sequence is 15 residues long. The germline CDR1 and CDR2 sequences are SGHTA and FQGTGA. Trimming cost V 4 bases and J 0 bases, with 11 bases left between them. CDR3 in amino acids: CASSSGGISTDTQYF. The CDR3 coding sequence is TGTGCCAGCAGCTCAGGGGGGATTAGCACAGATACGCAGTATTTT.

This rearrangement joins TRBV29-1 to TRBJ2-2; TRBD1 is a possible D gene (5 bases). The germline V gene encodes CDR1 SQVTM and CDR2 ANQGSEA. V was shortened by 7 bases and J by 5 bases, with 14 bases between the two germline ends. This CDR3 comprises 13 residues. The CDR3 loop reads CSGRGGGTGELFF. CDR3 nucleotide sequence: TGCAGCGGAAGGGGCGGTGGGACCGGGGAGCTGTTTTTT.

This clonotype was picked up a small number of times. The chain employs TRBV5-1 and TRBJ1-1; D is ambiguous. The CDR3 length is 14 residues. CDR1 is SGHRS, CDR2 YFSETQ, per germline. Trimming cost V 5 bases and J 6 bases, with 17 bases left between them. The CDR3 loop reads CASRRTRTFAEAFF. For the CDR3, the DNA is TGCGCCAGCAGGCGGACTCGGACTTTCGCTGAAGCTTTCTTT.

The table lists this clonotype with many counts. The J gene is TRBJ1-6, the V gene TRBV2; TRBD1 agrees at 9 bases. The ends lost 6 bases at V and 7 bases at J; junction bases unmatched: 4. The CDR3 is made up of 14 amino acids. Germline values: CDR1 SNHLY, CDR2 FYNNEI. The CDR3 is CASRPGQGNSPLHF. DNA for the CDR3: TGTGCCAGCAGGCCCGGACAGGGGAATTCACCCCTCCACTTT.

This clonotype was counted ten times or more. The rearrangement uses TRBV28 and TRBJ2-5, with D maybe TRBD2 (6 bases). From germline, CDR1 is MDHEN and CDR2 SYDVKM. Trimming stripped 2 bases from V and 3 bases from J, with 10 bases between. The CDR3 runs to 14 residues. The DNA for the CDR3 is TGTGCCAGCAGTTTAATGCCGGGAGAAGAGACCCAGTACTTC. This sequence encodes CASSLMPGEETQYF.

This clonotype was seen repeatedly, ten times or more. The V call is TRBV12-3 or TRBV12-4, the J call TRBJ2-1, with 7 positions matching TRBD1. Losses at the gene ends were 7 bases for V and 5 bases for J; bases not matched to a gene: 8. The CDR3 contains 14 residues. CDR3 protein: CASTKDRSHNEQFF. CDR3 nucleotides: TGTGCCAGCACCAAGGACAGGTCCCACAATGAGCAGTTCTTC.